These 11 T cell receptor beta chains were sequenced from one sample in a study of graft-versus-host responses after intestinal transplantation. These receptors have no identified antigens. The data were produced by immunoSEQ multiplex PCR, yet TCRdb's version contains in-frame clones alone and is incomplete. The data hold 90,000 to 150,000 clones, with around 96% observed a single time. The starting material was unstimulated CD8+ T cells sorted from spleen or lymph node cells, obtained before intestinal transplant. The receptors stem from a human donor who received an intestinal transplant.

The chain uses TRBV5-6 and TRBJ1-2; D gene ambiguous. Trimming left V 1 base short and J 6 bases short, with 10 bases between. CDR1 and CDR2 (germline): SGHDT, YYEEEE. There are 13 residues in the CDR3. CDR3 sequence: CASSLLNGDGYTF. In DNA, the CDR3 is TGTGCCAGCAGCTTGCTTAACGGAGATGGCTACACCTTC.

The CDR3 region is CASSPLAGGPYEQYF. The CDR3 DNA reads as TGTGCCAGCAGCCCGCTAGCGGGAGGGCCCTACGAGCAGTACTTC. The V call is TRBV7-6, the J call TRBJ2-5; 12 bases fit TRBD2. The J call is uncertain, as TRBJ2-7 better fits the DNA end. The CDR3 has 15 amino acids. Germline values: CDR1 SGHVS, CDR2 FNYEAQ.

V gene TRBV9 combines with J gene TRBJ2-5, with TRBD2 matching 9 bases. Germline CDR1 and CDR2: SGDLS and YYNGEE. V shed 4 bases and J 4 bases; nucleotides not matched to a gene: 11. This CDR3 comprises 16 residues. The CDR3 DNA reads as TGTGCCAGCAGCTGGGGATTAGCGGGAGTCGGAGAGACCCAGTACTTC. It translates to CASSWGLAGVGETQYF.

This chain connects TRBV30 to TRBJ2-1; 11 nucleotides line up with TRBD2. Germline V gene data show CDR1 as GTSNPN and CDR2 as SVGIG (reference sequence). The CDR3 consists of 17 residues. Losses at the gene ends were 0 bases for V and 5 bases for J; bases not matched to a gene: 9. CDR3 loop: CAWSVRVAGGGDNEQFF. The CDR3 DNA reads as TGTGCCTGGAGTGTACGGGTAGCGGGAGGGGGAGACAATGAGCAGTTCTTC.

V and J are TRBV4-3 and TRBJ2-1; 9 bases agree with TRBD1. The J segment lost 2 bases and the V segment lost 1 base, leaving 0 bases of the junction unmatched. This CDR3 has 15 residues. The V gene's germline CDR1 is LGHNA and CDR2 YSLEER. The CDR3 region is CASSQGQGAYNEQFF. CDR3 DNA: TGCGCCAGCAGCCAAGGACAGGGGGCCTACAATGAGCAGTTCTTC.

DNA for the CDR3: TGTGCCAGCAGTTTTCCCGCGACAGGAGCGAGCTCTGGGGCCAACGTCCTGACTTTC. Its protein is CASSFPATGASSGANVLTF. The chain uses TRBV28 and TRBJ2-6; the D gene is possibly TRBD1 (6 bases). The CDR3 loop spans 19 amino acids. Between the trimmed V and J ends, which lost 3 bases and 0 bases, there was a span of 18 bases. The V gene's germline CDR1 is MDHEN and CDR2 SYDVKM.

The genes are TRBV4-3 and TRBJ2-5; 11 bases map to TRBD1. V shed 4 bases and J 5 bases; nucleotides not matched to a gene: 6. The length of the CDR3 is 15 residues. The germline V gene has CDR1 LGHNA and CDR2 YSLEER. CDR3 in DNA: TGCGCCAGCAGCCTTGGACAGGGGGCGAGGGAGACCCAGTACTTC. This translates into CASSLGQGARETQYF.

The table lists this clone with a few counts. The chain uses TRBV27 and TRBJ1-1; TRBD1 might be the D (5 bases). V dropped 7 bases and J dropped 5 bases, with 14 bases sitting between them. In germline, CDR1 is MNHEY, CDR2 SMNVEV (reference sequence). The CDR3 covers 13 residues. CDR3 nucleotide sequence: TGTGCCAGCATCGGTGCTGGGGGGACTGAAGCTTTCTTT. This gives the protein CASIGAGGTEAFF.

The chain is built from TRBV19 and TRBJ1-1; D gene unclear. The CDR3 is 13 residues long. CDR1 LNHDA and CDR2 SQIVND come from the germline V gene (reference sequence). V lost 5 bases and J 0 bases, leaving 7 bases between the germline ends. Here the CDR3 DNA reads TGTGCCAGTAGTGCGGGTCTGAACACTGAAGCTTTCTTT. This encodes CASSAGLNTEAFF.

This clone was counted between two and nine times. The V call is TRBV27, the J call TRBJ2-5; tentative D call: TRBD1 (6 bases). The CDR3 spans 16 residues. Per the germline V gene, CDR1 is MNHEY and CDR2 is SMNVEV (reference sequence). The V end lost 1 base, the J end lost 0 bases, and 12 bases lay between the germline ends. CDR3 residues: CASSLFVSGDQETQYF. Here the CDR3 DNA reads TGTGCCAGCAGTTTATTCGTATCAGGGGACCAAGAGACCCAGTACTTC.

The rearrangement joins TRBV4-2 to TRBJ2-2; the match to TRBD2 covers 9 bases. The germline CDR1 and CDR2 sequences are LGHNA and YNFKEQ. J lost 4 bases, V lost 3 bases, and 18 bases had no gene match. The length of the CDR3 is 20 residues. The CDR3: CASSQTKEGIAGESTGELFF. DNA for the CDR3: TGTGCCAGCAGCCAGACTAAGGAGGGGATAGCGGGAGAAAGCACCGGGGAGCTGTTTTTT.